These 3 T cell receptor beta chains were all obtained from the same sample, sequenced in a study of blood T cell repertoires in COVID-19. Assay: immunoSEQ multiplex PCR; the TCRdb copy retains only in-frame clones and omits some. Among fewer than 90,000 clones, 70% to 90% were seen once, and the ten largest hold about 37%. Sequenced input: peripheral blood. All receptors come from a man between 65 and 79 years old with acute or convalescent COVID-19.

The CDR3 region has the DNA TGTGCCAGCAGCCAAGCAGGGGGCGCGTCCTACGAGCAGTACTTC. This gives the protein CASSQAGGASYEQYF. This chain links TRBV3-1 (or the pseudogene TRBV3-2) with TRBJ2-7; 8 nucleotides agree with TRBD1. Trimming took 1 base from V and 1 from J; bases not matched to a gene: 3. CDR1 is LGHDT, CDR2 YNNKEL, per germline (reference sequence). This CDR3 is 15 amino acids long.

This chain connects TRBV29-1 to TRBJ2-7, with 8 bases fitting TRBD2. The CDR3 extends over 12 amino acids. Germline V gene data show CDR1 as SQVTM and CDR2 as ANQGSEA. J lost 4 bases, V lost 5 bases, and 4 bases had no gene match. The CDR3 sequence: CSVNSGTYEQYF. CDR3 nucleotide sequence: TGCAGCGTTAATAGCGGGACATACGAGCAGTACTTC.

V is TRBV19 and J is TRBJ2-4, with D possibly TRBD1 on 5 matching bases. The V end lost 10 bases, the J end lost 0 bases, and 13 bases lay between the germline ends. Germline V gene data show CDR1 as LNHDA and CDR2 as SQIVND (reference sequence). The CDR3 runs 14 residues. CDR3 loop: CATRDRLAKNIQYF. The CDR3 nucleotides are TGTGCCACCAGAGACAGACTAGCCAAAAACATTCAGTACTTC.